Listed here are 21 T cell receptor beta chains from one sample, sequenced in a study of blood T cell repertoires in COVID-19. Using immunoSEQ multiplex PCR, the repertoire was profiled, and TCRdb retains in-frame clones only, with some absent. Of nearly 80,000 clones listed, 70% to 90% were seen once; the top ten hold nearly 5%. Specimen: peripheral blood. The receptors stem from a woman older than 75 with active or convalescent COVID-19.

The V and J genes are TRBV9 and TRBJ2-7, with 7 bases identical to TRBD1. Germline CDR1 is SGDLS and CDR2 is YYNGEE. With V trimmed by 0 bases and J by 5 bases, 5 bases remained unmatched. The CDR3 has 14 residues. The CDR3: CASSVADRVNEQYF. CDR3 DNA sequence: TGTGCCAGCAGCGTAGCCGACAGGGTAAACGAGCAGTACTTC.

The J gene is TRBJ1-2, the V gene TRBV7-9, with TRBD1 as a possible D gene (6 bases). The germline gives CDR1 SEHNR, CDR2 FQNEAQ (reference sequence). The CDR3 is made up of 13 amino acids. The V end was cut by 5 bases, the J end by 4 bases, with 11 bases between. CDR3 sequence: CASSQDSIYGYTF. The CDR3 nucleotides are TGTGCCAGCAGCCAGGACAGCATCTATGGCTACACCTTC.

This chain connects TRBV7-9 to TRBJ2-5; the D gene is possibly TRBD2 (5 bases). The germline gives CDR1 SEHNR, CDR2 FQNEAQ (reference sequence). V dropped 3 bases and J dropped 5 bases, with 10 bases sitting between them. The CDR3 runs 13 residues. In DNA form, the CDR3 reads TGTGCCAGCAGCTTTCCGGGATTGGAGACCCAGTACTTC. The encoded protein is CASSFPGLETQYF.

The genes are TRBV7-6 and TRBJ2-2, with 10 bases lining up with TRBD2. The germline gives CDR1 SGHVS, CDR2 FNYEAQ. The CDR3 is 16 amino acids. V was pared by 5 bases and J by 6 bases, with 9 bases of the junction left unmatched. The CDR3 sequence is CASSQESGRAPGELFF. CDR3 DNA: TGTGCCAGCAGCCAAGAAAGCGGGAGGGCCCCCGGGGAGCTGTTTTTT.

The chain links TRBV6-5 to TRBJ1-1; perhaps TRBD1 as D (5 bases). V lost 2 bases and J 12 bases, leaving 16 bases between the germline ends. The CDR3 runs to 13 residues. Germline V CDR1 and CDR2: MNHEY, SVGAGI. CDR3 bases: TGTGCCAGCAGTTACGAGGGGAGGGTGTTAACTTTCTTT. As protein: CASSYEGRVLTFF.

The sample holds one count of this clone. The chain links TRBV7-2 to TRBJ2-5; TRBD2 agrees at 9 bases. From germline, CDR1 is SGHTA and CDR2 FQGNSA. The CDR3 runs 15 residues. Trimming removed 8 bases from V and 7 bases from J; junction bases left unmatched: 14. The CDR3 is CASETSSGARGTQYF. The CDR3 DNA is TGTGCCAGCGAAACGTCTAGCGGGGCCCGGGGGACCCAGTACTTC.

This clone was counted a few times. The CDR3 reads CASSQGLAGGGDEQFF. The DNA for the CDR3 is TGCGCCAGCAGCCAGGGACTAGCGGGGGGAGGTGATGAGCAGTTCTTC. The J gene is TRBJ2-1, the V gene TRBV4-3; TRBD2 agrees at 15 bases. Losses at the gene ends were 3 bases for V and 8 bases for J; bases not matched to a gene: 5. Germline V gene lookup returns CDR1 LGHNA and CDR2 YSLEER. The CDR3 length is 16 residues.

The chain uses TRBV5-1 and TRBJ1-1; 7 bases match TRBD1. The CDR3 is made up of 15 amino acids. CDR1 SGHRS and CDR2 YFSETQ come from the germline V gene. V shed 2 bases and J 7 bases; nucleotides not matched to a gene: 11. CDR3 nucleotides: TGCGCCAGCAGCTTAGCGGACAGGAGGAGCGGTGAAGCTTTCTTT. It specifies CASSLADRRSGEAFF.

This chain joins TRBV3-1 (or the pseudogene TRBV3-2) and TRBJ2-3; no definite D call. CDR3 size: 15 residues. Germline assignment: CDR1 LGHDT and CDR2 YNNKEL (reference sequence). V was trimmed by 4 bases and J by 1 base, leaving 12 bases between them. CDR3 amino acids: CASSRDPTGTDTQYF. Written as DNA, the CDR3 is TGTGCCAGCAGCCGAGATCCGACTGGCACAGATACGCAGTATTTT.

J is TRBJ1-2 and V is TRBV29-1; 7 bases align to TRBD1. Germline V gene lookup returns CDR1 SQVTM and CDR2 ANQGSEA. This CDR3 is built from 12 residues. The V segment lost 4 bases and the J segment 4 bases; nucleotides outside the gene matches: 3. In DNA form, the CDR3 reads TGCAGCGTTGGACAGGGTTTCTATGGCTACACCTTC. This codes for CSVGQGFYGYTF.

The chain employs TRBV11-3 and TRBJ2-7; no clear D. CDR1 is SGHNT, CDR2 YENEEA, per germline. The CDR3 has 14 residues. V lost 3 bases and J 3 bases, leaving 12 bases between the germline ends. CDR3 amino acids: CASSLRGTGYEQYF. For the CDR3, the DNA is TGTGCCAGCAGCTTGCGCGGCACCGGCTACGAGCAGTACTTC.

V and J are TRBV4-3 and TRBJ1-2; 8 bases fit TRBD1. Germline CDR1 and CDR2: LGHNA and YSLEER. The length of the CDR3 is 15 residues. After removal of 3 bases from V and 6 bases from J, the junction contained 9 bases not matched to a gene. The CDR3 DNA is TGCGCCAGCAGCCAGTCTGTCCAGGGGGCGGATGGCTACACCTTC. It yields the protein CASSQSVQGADGYTF.

CDR3 loop: CASSLGGDSPLHF. CDR3 DNA: TGTGCCAGCAGCTTGGGGGGGGATTCACCCCTCCACTTT. This chain joins TRBV5-4 and TRBJ1-6, with TRBD1 as a possible D gene (5 bases). Germline CDR1 reads SGHNT; CDR2 reads YYREEE (reference sequence). The CDR3 runs to 13 residues. Trimming stripped 0 bases from V and 8 bases from J, with 6 bases between.

The rearrangement links TRBV7-8 to TRBJ2-5, with D maybe TRBD1 (7 bases). V lost 7 bases and J lost 0, with 15 bases in between. Germline V gene lookup returns CDR1 SGHVS and CDR2 FQNEAQ. There are 15 residues in the CDR3. CDR3 sequence reads: CASILQGRYQETQYF. CDR3 nucleotides: TGTGCCAGCATCCTACAGGGGAGGTACCAAGAGACCCAGTACTTC.

This chain joins TRBV25-1 and TRBJ1-2; D unresolved. CDR1 MGHDK and CDR2 SYGVNS come from the germline V gene. The CDR3 length is 16 residues. The V gene lost 4 bases and the J gene lost 0 bases, with 15 bases spanning the gap. CDR3 in DNA: TGTGCCAGCAGTGGAGTAGGACGGACTACTAACTATGGCTACACCTTC. The encoded protein is CASSGVGRTTNYGYTF.

As to this clone: Other DNA sequences in this specimen translate into the identical CDR3. V gene TRBV7-2 combines with J gene TRBJ1-5; 7 bases are a match to TRBD1. The CDR3 length is 13 residues. The V and J ends lost 4 bases and 4 bases, in that order; junction bases with no gene match: 1. Germline V gene sequence: CDR1 SGHTA, CDR2 FQGNSA. CDR3 sequence (DNA): TGTGCCAGCAGCTCGGACAGGAATCAGCCCCAGCATTTT. Translating it yields CASSSDRNQPQHF.

This chain connects TRBV3-1 (or the pseudogene TRBV3-2) to TRBJ2-7, with 10 bases identical to TRBD2. The CDR3 runs 15 residues. V was clipped by 1 base and J by 6 bases; unmatched bases: 6. Germline assignment: CDR1 LGHDT and CDR2 YNNKEL (reference sequence). The CDR3 reads CASSQGSSGSFEQYF. The DNA of the CDR3 is TGTGCCAGCAGCCAAGGCTCTAGCGGGAGTTTCGAGCAGTACTTC.

CDR3 residues: CAICTGAGRTGRGEQFF. CDR3 nucleotides: TGTGCCATTTGTACGGGGGCGGGGAGGACAGGGAGGGGTGAGCAGTTCTTC. This rearrangement joins TRBV19 to TRBJ2-1; a possible D gene is TRBD1 (8 bases). Trimming removed 10 bases at V and 9 bases at J, with 31 bases between. Looked up from germline, CDR1 is LNHDA and CDR2 is SQIVND (reference sequence). The CDR3 consists of 17 residues.

This chain links TRBV6-2 or TRBV6-3 with TRBJ2-1; 9 bases agree with TRBD2. V shed 1 base and J 4 bases; nucleotides not matched to a gene: 11. The CDR3 sequence is 18 residues long. Per the germline V gene, CDR1 is MNHEY and CDR2 is SVGEGT. The CDR3 DNA reads as TGTGCCAGCAGTTACTTCCTCCTGGGAGCGGGAGGATACAATGAGCAGTTCTTC. Its translation is CASSYFLLGAGGYNEQFF.

The chain combines TRBV5-1 with TRBJ1-2; D is unclear. Germline lookup yields CDR1 SGHRS and CDR2 YFSETQ. Deletions cut 4 bases from V and 5 bases from J, with 12 bases between. The CDR3 covers 13 residues. CDR3 amino acids: CASSPEGVYGYTF. For the CDR3, the DNA is TGCGCCAGCAGCCCGGAGGGAGTTTATGGCTACACCTTC.

This chain links TRBV20-1 with TRBJ1-6, with D hard to call. The ends were cut back, 3 bases at V and 10 bases at J, with 19 bases in the middle. The CDR3 is 15 amino acids. The germline V gene encodes CDR1 DFQATT and CDR2 SNEGSKA (reference sequence). Written as DNA, the CDR3 is TGCAGTGCTAGTACCCGGCCTCCGACTAGCTCACCCCTCCACTTT. This encodes CSASTRPPTSSPLHF.